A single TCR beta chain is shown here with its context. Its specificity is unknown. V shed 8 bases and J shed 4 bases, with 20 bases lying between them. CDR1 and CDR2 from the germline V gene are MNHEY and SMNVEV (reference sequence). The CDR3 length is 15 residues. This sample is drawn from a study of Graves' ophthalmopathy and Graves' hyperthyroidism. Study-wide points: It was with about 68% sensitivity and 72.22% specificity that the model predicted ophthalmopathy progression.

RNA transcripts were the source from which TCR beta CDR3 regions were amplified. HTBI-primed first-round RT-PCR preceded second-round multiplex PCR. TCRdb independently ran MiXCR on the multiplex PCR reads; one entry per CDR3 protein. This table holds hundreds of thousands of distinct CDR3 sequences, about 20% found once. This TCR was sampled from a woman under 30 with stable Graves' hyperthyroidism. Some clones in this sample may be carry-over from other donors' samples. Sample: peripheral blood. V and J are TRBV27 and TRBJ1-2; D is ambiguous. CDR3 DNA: TGTGCCAGCGGTCACCTGGAGGAACACGGCTATGGCTACACCTTC. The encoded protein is CASGHLEEHGYGYTF.